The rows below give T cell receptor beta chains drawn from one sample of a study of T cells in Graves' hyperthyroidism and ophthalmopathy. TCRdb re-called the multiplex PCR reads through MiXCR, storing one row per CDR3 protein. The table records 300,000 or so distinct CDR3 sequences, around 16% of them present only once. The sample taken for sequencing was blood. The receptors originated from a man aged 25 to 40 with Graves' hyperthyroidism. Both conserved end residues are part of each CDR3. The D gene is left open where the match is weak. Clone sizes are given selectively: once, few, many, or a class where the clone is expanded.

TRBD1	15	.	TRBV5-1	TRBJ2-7	TGCGCCAGCAGCTTGGCCGGGACAGAAGCCTACGAGCAGTACTTC	CASSLAGTEAYEQYF
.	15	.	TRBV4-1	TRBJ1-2	TGCGCCAGCAGCCAAGCCCCCGGGGTAACCTATGGCTACACCTTC	CASSQAPGVTYGYTF
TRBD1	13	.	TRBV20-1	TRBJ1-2	TGCAGTGCTCCGACAGGGTTAAACTATGGCTACACCTTC	CSAPTGLNYGYTF
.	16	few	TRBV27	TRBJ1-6	TGTGCCAGCAGTCCCCGAGGGGGGGCCCTAAATTCACCCCTCCACTTT	CASSPRGGALNSPLHF
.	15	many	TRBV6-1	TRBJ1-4	TGTGCCAGCAGTTATGGCGGGGCAACTAATGAAAAACTGTTTTTT	CASSYGGATNEKLFF
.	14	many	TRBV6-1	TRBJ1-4	TGTGCCAGCAGTATGACACCTCTGGATGAAAAACTGTTTTTT	CASSMTPLDEKLFF
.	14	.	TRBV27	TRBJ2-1	TGTGCCAGCAGTTTACGCGGGAAGGAAAATGAGCAGTTCTTC	CASSLRGKENEQFF
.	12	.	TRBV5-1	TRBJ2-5	TGCGCCAGCAGTTCCACCGAAGAGACCCAGTACTTC	CASSSTEETQYF
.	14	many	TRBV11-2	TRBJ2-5	TGTGCCAGCAGCCCAGTAGTGTCGGGGGAGACCCAGTACTTC	CASSPVVSGETQYF
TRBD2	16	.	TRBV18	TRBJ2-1	TGTGCCAGCTCACCACGATCGGGAGGGCCCAGAAATGAGCAGTTCTTC	CASSPRSGGPRNEQFF
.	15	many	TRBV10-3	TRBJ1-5	TGTGCCATCAGTGAGTCGATGGGCGGAAATCAGCCCCAGCATTTT	CAISESMGGNQPQHF
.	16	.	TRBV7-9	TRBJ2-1	TGTGCCAGCAGCTTAGCGGGGGTGAGCTCCTACAATGAGCAGTTCTTC	CASSLAGVSSYNEQFF
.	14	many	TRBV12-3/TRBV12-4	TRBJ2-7	TGTGCCAGCAGTTTGAGGGGCGGTGGGTTGGAGCAGTACTTC	CASSLRGGGLEQYF
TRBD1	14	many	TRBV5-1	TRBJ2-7	TGCGCCAGCAGCGACGGGACAGGGGACTACGAGCAGTACTTC	CASSDGTGDYEQYF
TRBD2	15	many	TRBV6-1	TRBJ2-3	TGTGCCAGCACCCCTGGCGGGAGTGACACAGATACGCAGTATTTT	CASTPGGSDTDTQYF
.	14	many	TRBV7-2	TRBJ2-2	TGTGCCAGCAGCTCTCCCACCCCACCCGGGGAGCTGTTTTTT	CASSSPTPPGELFF
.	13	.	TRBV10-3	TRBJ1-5	TGTGCCATCAGCCCCGTTCCCAGCAAGGCCCAGCATTTT	CAISPVPSKAQHF
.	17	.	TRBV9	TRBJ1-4	TGTGCCAGCAGCGTAGACGGCAGGGTTGCAACTAATGAAAAACTGTTTTTT	CASSVDGRVATNEKLFF
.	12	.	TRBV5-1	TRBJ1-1	TGCGCCAGCACCCCCGTGGGAACTGAAGCTTTCTTT	CASTPVGTEAFF
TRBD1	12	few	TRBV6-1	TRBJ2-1	TGTGCCAGCAGGACGACCAGGGGGGAGCAGTTCTTC	CASRTTRGEQFF
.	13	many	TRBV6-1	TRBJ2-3	TGTGCCAGCAGTGATCCAACCACGGATACGCAGTATTTT	CASSDPTTDTQYF
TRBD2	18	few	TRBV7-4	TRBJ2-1	TGTGCCAGCAGTTGTTGGGGCCCGGGGCTAGCGGGGAACAATGAGCAGTTCTTC	CASSCWGPGLAGNNEQFF
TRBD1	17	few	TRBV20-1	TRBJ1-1	TGCAGTGCTCCTCCATGGGACAGGGGGCGGGGGGACACTGAAGCTTTCTTT	CSAPPWDRGRGDTEAFF
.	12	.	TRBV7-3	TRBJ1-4	TGTGCCAGCAGCCCTGCCCCTGGGAAACTGTTTTTT	CASSPAPGKLFF
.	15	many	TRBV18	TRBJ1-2	TGTGCCAGCTCACCGATGACGGACGACAACTATGGCTACACCTTC	CASSPMTDDNYGYTF
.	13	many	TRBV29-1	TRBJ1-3	TGCAGCGCTAACGTCTTTTCTGGAAACACCATATATTTT	CSANVFSGNTIYF
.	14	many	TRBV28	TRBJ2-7	TGTGCCAGCTCCGAGGCCGGGGAAGCCTACGAGCAGTACTTC	CASSEAGEAYEQYF
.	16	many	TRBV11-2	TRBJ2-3	TGTGCCAGCAGGCATGTCGGGGGAAGGAGCACAGATACGCAGTATTTT	CASRHVGGRSTDTQYF
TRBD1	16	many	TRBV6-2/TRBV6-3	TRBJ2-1	TGTGCCAGCAGTTACGAGGACAGGAGACACTACAATGAGCAGTTCTTC	CASSYEDRRHYNEQFF
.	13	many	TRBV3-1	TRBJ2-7	TGTGCCAGCAGCCCCCGGCTAGGCTACGAGCAGTACTTC	CASSPRLGYEQYF
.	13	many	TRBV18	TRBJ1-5	TGTGCCAGCTCAACCGTGGGCAATCAGCCCCAGCATTTT	CASSTVGNQPQHF
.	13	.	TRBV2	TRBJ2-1	TGTGCCAGCACTCAGGGTCGTTTAGATGAGCAGTTCTTC	CASTQGRLDEQFF
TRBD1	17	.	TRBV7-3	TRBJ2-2	TGTGCCAGCAGCCCCCCTCAGGGGGCTCTCAACACCGGGGAGCTGTTTTTT	CASSPPQGALNTGELFF
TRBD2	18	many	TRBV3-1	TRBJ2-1	TGTGCCAGCAGCCACCCTAGAGGGACTAGCGGGAGTTGGCATGAGCAGTTCTTC	CASSHPRGTSGSWHEQFF
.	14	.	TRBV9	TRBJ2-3	TGTGCCAGCAGCGTAGGCATTAACACAGATACGCAGTATTTT	CASSVGINTDTQYF
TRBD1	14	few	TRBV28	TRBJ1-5	TGTGCCAGCAGGGAACAGGGGTCAAATCAGCCCCAGCATTTT	CASREQGSNQPQHF
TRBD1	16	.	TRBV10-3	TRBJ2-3	TGTGCCATCAGTGAAACTCCGGGACAGGGAACAGATACGCAGTATTTT	CAISETPGQGTDTQYF
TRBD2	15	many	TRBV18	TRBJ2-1	TGTGCCAGCTCACGAGGACTAGCGGGATGGGATGAGCAGTTCTTC	CASSRGLAGWDEQFF
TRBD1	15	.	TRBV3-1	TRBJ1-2	TGTGCCAGCAGCCGGGACAGGGACGCCGGATATGGCTGCACCTTC	CASSRDRDAGYGCTF
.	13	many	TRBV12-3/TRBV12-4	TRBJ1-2	TGTGCCACCTCCCCGCCAGGGTTGTATGGCTACACCTTC	CATSPPGLYGYTF
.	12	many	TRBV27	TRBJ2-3	TGTGCCAGCAGGACGGGCGGAGATACGCAGTATTTT	CASRTGGDTQYF
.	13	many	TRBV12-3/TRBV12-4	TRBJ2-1	TGTGCCAGCAGCTTTAGGAGGGGCAATGAGCAGTTCTTC	CASSFRRGNEQFF
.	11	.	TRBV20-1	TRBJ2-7	TGCAGTGCTTTGGGGGAGCGCGAGCAGTACTTC	CSALGEREQYF
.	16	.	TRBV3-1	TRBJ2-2	TGTGCCAGCCAGAACACTCGACTCGCGAACACCGGGGAGCTGTTTTTT	CASQNTRLANTGELFF
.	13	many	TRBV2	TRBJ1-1	TGTGCCAGCAGGGGACTATCTAACACTGAAGCTTTCTTT	CASRGLSNTEAFF
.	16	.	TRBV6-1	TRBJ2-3	TGTGCCAGCAGCGTTCAGGACTCAATTAGAACAGATACGCAGTATTTT	CASSVQDSIRTDTQYF
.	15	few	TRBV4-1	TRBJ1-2	TGCGCCAGCAGCCAAGACCCCGGCAGGGATGATGGCTACACCTTC	CASSQDPGRDDGYTF
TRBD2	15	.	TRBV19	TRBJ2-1	TGTGCCAGTAGAGCTAGCGGGAGTAGCTCGGGAGAGCAGTTCTTC	CASRASGSSSGEQFF
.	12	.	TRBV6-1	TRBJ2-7	TGTGCCAGCAGCCCCCGGGCGTACGAGCAGTACTTC	CASSPRAYEQYF
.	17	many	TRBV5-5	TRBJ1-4	TGTGCCAGCAGCGCGGACGGGACGAGGGCAACTAATGAAAAACTGTTTTTT	CASSADGTRATNEKLFF
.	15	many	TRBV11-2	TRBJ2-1	TGTGCCAGCAGCTTAGGGGGCCTAGCCTACAATGAGCAGTTCTTC	CASSLGGLAYNEQFF
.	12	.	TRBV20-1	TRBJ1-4	TGCAGTGCTAGTCCGACGGGTGAAAAACTGTTTTTT	CSASPTGEKLFF
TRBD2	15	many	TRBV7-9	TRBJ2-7	TGTGCCAGCAGCTCAGCGACTAGCGGACATTACGAGCAGTACTTC	CASSSATSGHYEQYF
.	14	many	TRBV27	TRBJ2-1	TGTGCCAGCAGTTTCGGGCCGGAATGGTATGAGCAGTTCTTC	CASSFGPEWYEQFF
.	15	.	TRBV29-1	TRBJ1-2	TGCAGCGTTGAAGATATGGGTTTAGGGGCAGAAGGCTACACCTTC	CSVEDMGLGAEGYTF
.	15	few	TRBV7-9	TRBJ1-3	TGTGCCAGCAGCCCCGACCCGGTCTCTGGAAACACCATATATTTT	CASSPDPVSGNTIYF
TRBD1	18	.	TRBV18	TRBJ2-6	TGTGCCAGCTCACCAGTGGGGGACAGCTTCTCTGGGGCCAACGTCCTGACTTTC	CASSPVGDSFSGANVLTF